Listed below are T cell receptor beta chains from one sample, sequenced in a study of tumor-infiltrating lymphocytes in primary liver carcinoma. Using its own MiXCR run on the multiplex PCR reads, TCRdb lists one record per CDR3 protein. The data show about 180,000 distinct CDR3 sequences, around 60% seen once. The sequenced material came from peripheral blood. These receptor sequences come from a man aged 35 to 55 with primary liver carcinoma and hepatitis B virus infection. CDR3s leave out the opening cysteine and the closing phenylalanine or tryptophan. Size is stated for part of the rows, as once, few or many counts, or as a class when the clone is expanded.

clone size	V gene	CDR3 length	J gene	CDR3 protein
few	TRBV12-3/TRBV12-4	14	TRBJ1-5	ASSSQGLASNQPQH
many	TRBV11-2	13	TRBJ2-3	ASSLGGGATDTQY
.	TRBV6-2/TRBV6-3	13	TRBJ2-3	ASSKDRTYIDTQY
.	TRBV6-6	12	TRBJ2-7	ASSRTWPSYEQY
.	TRBV10-3	11	TRBJ1-6	AIMQGFESPLY
.	TRBV12-3/TRBV12-4	10	TRBJ1-1	VSTLAAGHAF
.	TRBV6-5	14	TRBJ2-6	ASSLLQGAGANVLT
.	TRBV28	14	TRBJ2-7	ASSRDPGTSFPEQY
.	TRBV10-3	13	TRBJ2-7	AVTPSGSSSYEQY
.	TRBV5-4	14	TRBJ2-1	ASSSPDGSSYNEQF
.	TRBV4-1	15	TRBJ1-3	ANSREGTFNSGNTIY
once	TRBV10-3	13	TRBJ2-3	AISESESYTDAQY
many	TRBV11-2	10	TRBJ2-4	ASTHVRDFQY
.	TRBV11-2	10	TRBJ2-2	TSSTTTGELF
many	TRBV4-2	11	TRBJ2-1	ASSQDWGGEQF
.	TRBV7-9	15	TRBJ2-7	ASGWTSGPRSSYEQY
.	TRBV24-1	13	TRBJ2-3	ATSDFHQAADTQY
.	TRBV6-5	10	TRBJ1-3	ASSQKGNTIY
few	TRBV10-3	10	TRBJ2-3	AIGASADTQY
.	TRBV28	14	TRBJ2-2	ASSYLQGPGTGELF
.	TRBV10-3	10	TRBJ2-7	GTRQGADEQY
.	TRBV6-5	13	TRBJ1-4	ASSYSPERNEKLF
.	TRBV10-3	14	TRBJ2-1	AISESGDRLYNKQF
.	TRBV30	10	TRBJ2-3	AWSPMGNTQY
.	TRBV28	11	TRBJ2-7	ASRPGGSHEQY